These T cell receptor beta chains were read from a single sample in a study of blood T cell repertoires in COVID-19. Profiled with immunoSEQ multiplex PCR; TCRdb holds only in-frame clones, not every one. Of about 130,000 clones in the sample, around four fifths are singletons; the top ten hold about 10%. Sequencing was performed on peripheral blood. These receptors came from a man aged 55-75 years who had recovered from COVID-19. The CDR3 runs from the conserved cysteine through the conserved F or W. The D gene is left open where the match is weak. Some rows mark clone size as missing; the rest say once, few, many or name a class of expanded clone.

CASSSRTSGGYEQYF | TGTGCCAGCAGCTCCAGGACTAGCGGGGGCTACGAGCAGTACTTC | TRBD2 | TRBJ2-7 | . | TRBV3-1/TRBV3-2
CASSRDNEQFF | TGTGCCAGCAGCAGGGACAATGAGCAGTTCTTC | . | TRBJ2-1 | . | TRBV28
CASSQSGQGGSYNEQFF | TGCGCCAGCAGTCAATCCGGACAGGGGGGATCCTACAATGAGCAGTTCTTC | TRBD1 | TRBJ2-1 | . | TRBV23-1
CASSQGGFGYNEQFF | TGTGCCAGCAGCCAAGGCGGTTTTGGATACAATGAGCAGTTCTTC | . | TRBJ2-1 | once | TRBV4-2
CASSQETGEYTGELFF | TGCGCCAGCAGCCAAGAAACGGGAGAGTACACCGGGGAGCTGTTTTTT | . | TRBJ2-2 | . | TRBV4-3
CASSLFGTGFSGANVLTF | TGTGCCAGCAGCTTGTTCGGGACAGGGTTCTCTGGGGCCAACGTCCTGACTTTC | TRBD1 | TRBJ2-6 | . | TRBV5-5
CASRKTGGATGYTF | TGTGCCAGCAGAAAGACAGGGGGCGCGACCGGCTACACCTTC | TRBD1 | TRBJ1-2 | once | TRBV11-2
CATSREVGENTEAFF | TGTGCCACCAGCAGAGAGGTAGGGGAGAACACTGAAGCTTTCTTT | . | TRBJ1-1 | . | TRBV15
CASSLGQGSSLTF | TGTGCCAGCAGTTTGGGACAGGGTTCCTCCCTCACCTTC | TRBD1 | TRBJ1-2 | . | TRBV12-3/TRBV12-4
CASSVASGDYYEQYF | TGTGCCAGCAGCGTAGCTAGCGGGGATTACTACGAGCAGTACTTC | TRBD2 | TRBJ2-7 | . | TRBV9
CASTLTGTGNYEQYF | TGTGCCAGCACCTTAACCGGGACAGGGAACTACGAGCAGTACTTC | TRBD1 | TRBJ2-7 | . | TRBV28
CASSALTGDYEQYF | TGTGCCAGCTCAGCACTAACAGGGGACTACGAGCAGTACTTC | TRBD1 | TRBJ2-7 | . | TRBV18
CASSFPQGARGTEAFF | TGTGCCAGCAGCTTCCCACAGGGGGCGAGGGGCACTGAAGCTTTCTTT | TRBD1 | TRBJ1-1 | . | TRBV7-9
CASSQGYLTGELFF | TGTGCCAGCAGCCAAGGTTATTTAACCGGGGAGCTGTTTTTT | . | TRBJ2-2 | once | TRBV3-1/TRBV3-2
CASYLRGERGYTF | TGTGCCAGCTACCTCCGGGGGGAAAGGGGCTACACCTTC | . | TRBJ1-2 | . | TRBV28
CASRTGGGNTQYF | TGTGCCAGCAGGACAGGGGGTGGAAATACGCAGTATTTT | TRBD1 | TRBJ2-3 | . | TRBV27
CASSLGGDTQGSSPLHF | TGCGCCAGCAGCTTGGGAGGGGACACACAAGGCAGTTCACCCCTCCACTTT | . | TRBJ1-6 | . | TRBV5-1
CASSRGAGGNTEAFF | TGCGCCAGCAGCCGCGGGGCGGGGGGGAACACTGAAGCTTTCTTT | . | TRBJ1-1 | few | TRBV4-3
CASSATANYGYTF | TGTGCCAGCAGTGCAACGGCTAACTATGGCTACACCTTC | . | TRBJ1-2 | once | TRBV2
CASSIWLYTGELFF | TGTGCCAGTAGTATCTGGCTGTACACCGGGGAGCTGTTTTTT | . | TRBJ2-2 | few | TRBV19
CASSWDWSSYEQYF | TGTGCCAGCAGCTGGGACTGGAGCTCCTACGAGCAGTACTTC | . | TRBJ2-7 | . | TRBV5-6
CASSEENRGNDGYTF | TGTGCCAGCAGTGAAGAGAACAGGGGAAATGATGGCTACACCTTC | TRBD1 | TRBJ1-2 | . | TRBV2
CASSQNPVGGGQPQHF | TGCGCCAGCAGCCAAAACCCGGTGGGGGGAGGTCAGCCCCAGCATTTT | . | TRBJ1-5 | . | TRBV4-3
CASSPDRVGNTIYF | TGTGCCAGTAGCCCGGACAGGGTGGGAAACACCATATATTTT | TRBD1 | TRBJ1-3 | . | TRBV19
CASSQGLAGEEQFF | TGTGCCAGCAGCCAGGGACTAGCGGGAGAAGAGCAGTTCTTC | TRBD2 | TRBJ2-1 | . | TRBV7-9
CASSQRRTGEPGGATDTQYF | TGCGCCAGCAGCCAAAGACGGACAGGGGAACCCGGGGGGGCCACAGATACGCAGTATTTT | . | TRBJ2-3 | . | TRBV4-3
CAVVLAPKTLSYNEQFF | TGTGCCGTAGTACTAGCGCCGAAAACCCTTTCCTACAATGAGCAGTTCTTC | TRBD2 | TRBJ2-1 | . | TRBV7-9
CASSQGGPRGSTNEKLFF | TGCGCCAGCAGCCAAGGGGGGCCTAGGGGGTCGACTAATGAAAAACTGTTTTTT | . | TRBJ1-4 | . | TRBV4-3
CASSPHTNSRGNGELFF | TGTGCCAGCAGCCCCCACACAAACTCACGGGGGAACGGGGAGCTGTTTTTT | . | TRBJ2-2 | . | TRBV7-8
CASSQVAVSSYEQYF | TGTGCCAGCAGCCAAGTAGCGGTTAGCTCCTACGAGCAGTACTTC | . | TRBJ2-7 | . | TRBV3-1/TRBV3-2
CASSFSGGSDTQYF | TGCGCCAGCAGCTTTAGCGGGGGCTCTGATACGCAGTATTTT | TRBD2 | TRBJ2-3 | . | TRBV5-1
CASSTYGTGRNGDGYTF | TGTGCCAGCAGCACCTACGGGACAGGGCGGAATGGCGATGGCTACACCTTC | TRBD1 | TRBJ1-2 | . | TRBV6-2/TRBV6-3
CASGSGVGDEKLFF | TGTGCCAGCGGATCCGGGGTGGGAGATGAAAAACTGTTTTTT | . | TRBJ1-4 | . | TRBV5-5
CSVGSNQETQYF | TGCAGCGTCGGGTCCAACCAAGAGACCCAGTACTTC | . | TRBJ2-5 | many | TRBV29-1
CASSVGGRADEQFF | TGTGCCAGCAGCGTAGGCGGGAGGGCCGATGAGCAGTTCTTC | TRBD2 | TRBJ2-1 | once | TRBV9
CASSTPGGTQYF | TGTGCCAGTAGTACCCCCGGCGGGACCCAGTACTTC | . | TRBJ2-5 | . | TRBV19